This T cell receptor (beta chain) was found in a study of early T cells in non-severe SARS-CoV-2 infection. Study-wide background: Bulk RNA from unsorted whole blood was sequenced; chains were unpaired.

Findings of the study overall: A preference for anti-spike CD8 responses marked VDJdb matching, which missed private and CD4 specificities.

The CDR3 runs 14 residues. Germline V gives CDR1 SGHNT, CDR2 YYREEE (reference sequence). V lost 2 bases and J lost 6, with 11 bases in between. The sample holds many counts of this clonotype. Its antigen is not known. TCRdb independently ran MiXCR on the 5' RACE reads; one entry per CDR3 protein. Of more than 25,000 distinct CDR3 sequences in the sample, roughly 3% are singletons; the top ten hold approximately 0.72%. The TCR was taken from an adult who was a healthcare worker with PCR-confirmed SARS-CoV-2 infection or an uninfected control (not recorded which). The chain employs TRBV5-4 and TRBJ2-2, with D maybe TRBD1 (6 bases). Source material: whole blood. The CDR3 here is CASSFGKGAGELFF. The CDR3 nucleotides read TGTGCCAGCAGCTTTGGGAAGGGGGCCGGGGAGCTGTTTTTT.